Here is one TCR beta chain with its context. This entry belongs to a study of OX40 agonist ivuxolimab in advanced cancers. At the level of the study: Three patients, one with hepatocellular carcinoma and two with cutaneous melanoma, responded partially.

Patients were excluded for autoimmune disease history or systemic immunosuppression. Germline values: CDR1 SGHRS, CDR2 YFSETQ. The V and J ends lost 0 bases and 4 bases respectively, with 8 bases between them. The CDR3 sequence is 13 residues long. Sequencing used immunoSEQ multiplex PCR; TCRdb keeps in-frame clones, though not all of them. In the table there are almost 90,000 clones, 85% to 90% of which are singletons. The J gene is TRBJ2-7, the V gene TRBV5-1, with D hard to call. The specimen comprised CD4+ or CD8+ T cells sorted from blood, sampled in a trial of the OX40 agonist ivuxolimab. The clonotype was recovered from an adult with an advanced solid tumor such as melanoma, head and neck, liver or kidney cancer. CDR3: CASSLGQFYEQYF. CDR3 coding DNA: TGCGCCAGCAGCTTGGGGCAGTTTTACGAGCAGTACTTC.